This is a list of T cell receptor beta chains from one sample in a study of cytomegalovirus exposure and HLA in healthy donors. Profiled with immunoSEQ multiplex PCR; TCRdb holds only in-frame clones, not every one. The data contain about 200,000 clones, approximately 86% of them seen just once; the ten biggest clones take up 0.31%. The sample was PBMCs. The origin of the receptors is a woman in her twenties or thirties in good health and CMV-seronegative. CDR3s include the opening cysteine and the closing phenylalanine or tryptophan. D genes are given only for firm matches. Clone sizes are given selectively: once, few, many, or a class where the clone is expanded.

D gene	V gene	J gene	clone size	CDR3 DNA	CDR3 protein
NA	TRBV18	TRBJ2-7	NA	TGTGCCAGCTCACGAGGGCCCCCCGGGATATACGAGCAGTACTTC	CASSRGPPGIYEQYF
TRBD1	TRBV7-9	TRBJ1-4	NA	TGTGCCAGCAGCCCGGGACAGTTCGGTAATGAAAAACTGTTTTTT	CASSPGQFGNEKLFF
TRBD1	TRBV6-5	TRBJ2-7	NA	TGTGCCAGCAGTATCAGGGGGCGCCGTAGCGAGCAGTACTTC	CASSIRGRRSEQYF
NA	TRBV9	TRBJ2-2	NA	TGTGCCAGCAGCGTAGGGACACCTCCCGGGGAGCTGTTTTTT	CASSVGTPPGELFF
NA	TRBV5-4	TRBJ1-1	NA	TGTGCCAGCAGCTTCCGGGGGGGTTCCGAAGCTTTCTTT	CASSFRGGSEAFF
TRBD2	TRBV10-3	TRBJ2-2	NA	TGTGCCATCAGGACGAGGGAGGGGACCGGGGAGCTGTTTTTT	CAIRTREGTGELFF
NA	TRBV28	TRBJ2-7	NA	TGCGCCAGCAGTCCCCCGAGGGGGAGAACCTACGAGCAGTACTTC	CASSPPRGRTYEQYF
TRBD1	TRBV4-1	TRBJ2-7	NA	TGCGCCAGCAGCTCCCGGACAGGGGGCTGGTACGAGCAGTACTTC	CASSSRTGGWYEQYF
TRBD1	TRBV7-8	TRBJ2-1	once	TGTGCCAGCAGCTTGGGGACAGGGACCTACAATGAGCAGTTCTTC	CASSLGTGTYNEQFF
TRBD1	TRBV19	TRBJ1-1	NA	TGTGCCAGTAGTACTAATGCCCCGACAGGGAAAGTTGAAGCTTTCTTT	CASSTNAPTGKVEAFF
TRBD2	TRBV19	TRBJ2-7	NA	TGTGCCAGTAGTGACCCCGGACTAGCAGACTACGAGCAGTACTTC	CASSDPGLADYEQYF
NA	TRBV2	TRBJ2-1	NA	TGTGCCAGCAGTAGAACAGGGAGCTCCTACAATGAGCAGTTCTTC	CASSRTGSSYNEQFF
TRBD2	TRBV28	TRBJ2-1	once	TGTGCCAGCAGTTCCTCTAGCGGGGGAACCTACAATGAGCAGTTCTTC	CASSSSSGGTYNEQFF
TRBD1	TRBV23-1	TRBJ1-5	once	TGCGCCAGCAGTCAATCGGCACAGGGGGCTTGGAATCAGCCCCAGCATTTT	CASSQSAQGAWNQPQHF
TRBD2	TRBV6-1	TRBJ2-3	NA	TGTGCCAGCAGTGAAGGAGTATTGAGCGGGGGGCCGCGTTATACGCAGTATTTT	CASSEGVLSGGPRYTQYF
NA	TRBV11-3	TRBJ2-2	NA	TGTGCCAGCACCCAGACTAGAAGCACCGGGGAGCTGTTTTTT	CASTQTRSTGELFF
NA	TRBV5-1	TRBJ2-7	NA	TGCGCCAGCAGCAAGATCCAGGGGACCTACGAGCAGTACTTC	CASSKIQGTYEQYF
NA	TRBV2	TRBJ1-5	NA	TGTGCCAGCAGAGCCGGGACACAGATAAATCAGCCCCAGCATTTT	CASRAGTQINQPQHF
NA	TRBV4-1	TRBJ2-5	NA	TGCGCCAGCAGCCAAGATGTAGGGGTTCAAGAGACCCAGTACTTC	CASSQDVGVQETQYF
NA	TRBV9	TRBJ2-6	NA	TGTGCCAGCAGCGTAGAGGGGGCTGGGGCCAACGTCCTGACTTTC	CASSVEGAGANVLTF
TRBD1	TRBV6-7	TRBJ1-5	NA	TGTGCCAGTCCTGACCGGGACAGGGGGCGACGGACTAATCAGCCCCAGCATTTT	CASPDRDRGRRTNQPQHF
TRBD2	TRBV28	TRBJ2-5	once	TGTGCCAGCAGTTTGGGGGGGAGCCGAATCCGGACCCAGTACTTC	CASSLGGSRIRTQYF
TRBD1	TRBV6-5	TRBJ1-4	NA	TGTGCCAGCAGTACTCCGGGACAGGGGATTGAAAAACTGTTTTTT	CASSTPGQGIEKLFF
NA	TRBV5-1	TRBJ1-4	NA	TGCGCCAGCAGCTCAGGGGTAAAACTGTTTTTT	CASSSGVKLFF
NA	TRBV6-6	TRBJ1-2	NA	TGTGCCAGCAGTTACACCCAGGGTAGTTTGGCGGGCTACACCTTC	CASSYTQGSLAGYTF
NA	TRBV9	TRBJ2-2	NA	TGTGCCAGCAGCGTAGTCAGCGCCGGGGAGCTGTTTTTT	CASSVVSAGELFF
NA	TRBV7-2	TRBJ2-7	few	TGTGCCAGCTCCCCCACGACAGGAAACGCCTACGAGCAGTACTTC	CASSPTTGNAYEQYF
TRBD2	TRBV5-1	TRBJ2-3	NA	TGCGCCAGCAGCTTGGATGGTAGCGGGGGGTCGGATACGCAGTATTTT	CASSLDGSGGSDTQYF
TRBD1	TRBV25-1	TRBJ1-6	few	TGTGCCAGCAGTCCAAGGGACAGGGACTTT	CASSPRDRDF
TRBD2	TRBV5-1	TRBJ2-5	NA	TGCGCCAGCAGCCCGGGGAGGTCTAGCGGGGCTCGAGGAGAGACCCAGTACTTC	CASSPGRSSGARGETQYF
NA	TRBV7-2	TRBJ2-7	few	TGTGCCAGCAGCTACGGACAGCCGTGGGAGCAGTACTTC	CASSYGQPWEQYF
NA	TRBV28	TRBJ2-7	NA	TGTGCCAGCACCCGACAGGGGCGCGGGGGAAGAGAGCAGTACTTC	CASTRQGRGGREQYF
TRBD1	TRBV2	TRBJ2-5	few	TGTGCCAGCAGTGGTCCCGAATGGGACAGGGAGACCCAGTACTTC	CASSGPEWDRETQYF
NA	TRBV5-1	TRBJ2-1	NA	TGCGCCACCTCAAAAGGGGAACTGGATGAGCAGTTCTTC	CATSKGELDEQFF
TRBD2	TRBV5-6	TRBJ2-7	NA	TGTGCCAGCAGCTCAAGACTAGCGGGGATTGACGAGCAGTACTTC	CASSSRLAGIDEQYF
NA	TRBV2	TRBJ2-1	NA	TGTGCCAGCAGGACCGAGGTCGGGAGCGATGAGCAGTTCTTC	CASRTEVGSDEQFF
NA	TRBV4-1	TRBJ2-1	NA	TGCGCCAGCAGCCATGGGGCTGGTGGGGGGTCCTACAATGAGCAGTTCTTC	CASSHGAGGGSYNEQFF
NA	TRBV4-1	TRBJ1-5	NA	TGCGCCAGCAGCCAAGATCTTGCGTTTAGAAGCAATCAGCCCCAGCATTTT	CASSQDLAFRSNQPQHF
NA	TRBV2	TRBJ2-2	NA	TGTGCCAGCAGTGAACTTCGGAACACCGGGGAGCTGTTTTTT	CASSELRNTGELFF
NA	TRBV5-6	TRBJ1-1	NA	TGTGCCAGCAGCTTGGAGGGATGGGAGAAAGACACTGAAGCTTTCTTT	CASSLEGWEKDTEAFF
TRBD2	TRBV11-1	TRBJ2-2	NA	TGTGCCAGCACTTTTTTAGCGGGGACCGGGGAGCTGTTTTTT	CASTFLAGTGELFF
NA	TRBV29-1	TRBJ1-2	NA	TGCAGCGTTGAATTGCCGCAGTCGTATGGCTACACCTTC	CSVELPQSYGYTF
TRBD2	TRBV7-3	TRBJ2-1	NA	TGTGCCAGCAGCGCCCGGACTAGCGGGCGGTATGAGCAGTTCTTC	CASSARTSGRYEQFF
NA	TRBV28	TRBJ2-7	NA	TGTGCCAGCAGCCCAGCCTACGAGCAGTACTTC	CASSPAYEQYF
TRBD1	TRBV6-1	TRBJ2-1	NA	TGTGCCAGCAGTGAAAGGGAAGGGGGCTGGGATGAGCAGTTCTTC	CASSEREGGWDEQFF
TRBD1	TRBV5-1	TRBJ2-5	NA	TGCGCCAGCAGCCTCGAGACAGGGTTAGAGACCCAGTACTTC	CASSLETGLETQYF
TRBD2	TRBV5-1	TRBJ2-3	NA	TGCGCCAGCAGCCGTAGCGGGAGCCGGGCAGATACGCAGTATTTT	CASSRSGSRADTQYF
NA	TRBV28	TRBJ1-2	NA	TGTGCCAGCAGTTTACCCCGGGCAGGGGTCTATGGCTACACCTTC	CASSLPRAGVYGYTF
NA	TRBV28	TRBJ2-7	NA	TGTGCCAGCAGTTTCTCCGGCAGGGGCTACGAGCAGTACTTC	CASSFSGRGYEQYF
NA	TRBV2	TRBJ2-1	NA	TGTGCCAGCAGTGTGGGGGCGGTTTACAATGAGCAGTTCTTC	CASSVGAVYNEQFF
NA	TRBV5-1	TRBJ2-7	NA	TGCGCCAGCAGCCCGCAAGCAGGATTCTACGAGCAGTACTTC	CASSPQAGFYEQYF
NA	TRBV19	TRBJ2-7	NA	TGTGCCAGTAGTCGGGAAACAAGCTCCTACGAGCAGTACTTC	CASSRETSSYEQYF
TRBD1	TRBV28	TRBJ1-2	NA	TGTGCCAGCAGTCTTCACGGGACAGCGGTAGGCTACACCTTC	CASSLHGTAVGYTF